One T cell receptor (beta chain) is described in this entry. The antigen is undetermined. PCR involved 60 Vbeta and 13 Jbeta primers. Data came from immunoSEQ multiplex PCR; TCRdb stores just in-frame clones and leaves some out. The sample lists over 85,000 clones, over 60% seen once, with around 3% in the top ten. CDR1 is MDHEN and CDR2 is SYDVKM in the germline V gene. V was pared by 1 base and J by 0 bases, with 10 bases between. The CDR3 consists of 15 residues. This sample stems from a study of cytomegalovirus exposure and HLA in healthy donors. Points from the study as a whole: TCR beta V segments were, for the most part, productive about 90% or about 30% of the time in an earlier analysis. Upon later analysis, HLA-associated TCR beta chains proved more clonally expanded than other, equally common chains.

The source is an older woman in good health and CMV-seropositive. The genes are TRBV28 and TRBJ2-7, with TRBD1 as a possible D gene (5 bases). Sequencing was performed on PBMCs. Here the CDR3 DNA reads TGTGCCAGCAGTTTATTGGGGCAGAACTCCTACGAGCAGTACTTC. As protein: CASSLLGQNSYEQYF.